The source of this TCR beta chain is a study of blood T cell repertoires in COVID-19. Study-level information: COVID-19 samples, acute and convalescent, were from the United States, Italy and Spain. Sample material is recorded as cDNA or gDNA derived from T cells, B-cell-depleted T cells, or PBMCs.

The cohort comprised adults aged roughly 18 to 95 years residing in approximately 25 US areas. Assignments of participants to cohorts depended upon their own reported clinical history. Clones were read by immunoSEQ multiplex PCR, and TCRdb kept only the in-frame ones, dropping some. Among 250,000 to 300,000 clones listed, 88% were seen once. The sample was PBMCs or T cells enriched from blood (not recorded which). The sequence was obtained from a woman aged 55-70 years in a cohort exposed to, infected with or recovered from COVID-19 (not recorded which).

CDR3 nucleotide sequence: TGTGCCAGCAGTGTTATCCCAGGGGGCCCTGGAAACACCATATATTTT. This encodes CASSVIPGGPGNTIYF. The J gene is TRBJ1-3, the V gene TRBV2; TRBD1 matches at 8 bases. The CDR3 is 16 residues long. Germline V lookup: CDR1 SNHLY, CDR2 FYNNEI. Trimming removed 4 bases from V and 2 bases from J; junction bases left unmatched: 7. The variable domain in full, completed from reference TRBV2 and TRBJ1-3, reads EPEVTQTPSHQVTQMGQEVILRCVPISNHLYFYWYRQILGQKVEFLVSFYNNEISEKSEIFDDQFSVERPDGSNFTLKIRSTKLEDSAMYFCASSVIPGGPGNTIYFGEGSWLTVV.